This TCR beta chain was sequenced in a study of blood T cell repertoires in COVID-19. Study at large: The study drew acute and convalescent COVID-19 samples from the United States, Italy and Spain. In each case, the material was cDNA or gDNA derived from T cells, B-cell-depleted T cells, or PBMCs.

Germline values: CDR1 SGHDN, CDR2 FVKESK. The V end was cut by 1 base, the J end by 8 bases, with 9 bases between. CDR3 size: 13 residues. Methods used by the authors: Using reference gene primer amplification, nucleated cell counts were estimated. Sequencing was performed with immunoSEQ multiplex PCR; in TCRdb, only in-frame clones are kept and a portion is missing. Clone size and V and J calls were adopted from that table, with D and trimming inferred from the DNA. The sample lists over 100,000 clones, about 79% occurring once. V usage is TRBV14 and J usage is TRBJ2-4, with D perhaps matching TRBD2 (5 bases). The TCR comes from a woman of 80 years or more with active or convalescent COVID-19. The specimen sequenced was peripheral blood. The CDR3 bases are TGTGCCAGCAGCCAAGGGAGGATGGACATTCAGTACTTC. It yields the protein CASSQGRMDIQYF.